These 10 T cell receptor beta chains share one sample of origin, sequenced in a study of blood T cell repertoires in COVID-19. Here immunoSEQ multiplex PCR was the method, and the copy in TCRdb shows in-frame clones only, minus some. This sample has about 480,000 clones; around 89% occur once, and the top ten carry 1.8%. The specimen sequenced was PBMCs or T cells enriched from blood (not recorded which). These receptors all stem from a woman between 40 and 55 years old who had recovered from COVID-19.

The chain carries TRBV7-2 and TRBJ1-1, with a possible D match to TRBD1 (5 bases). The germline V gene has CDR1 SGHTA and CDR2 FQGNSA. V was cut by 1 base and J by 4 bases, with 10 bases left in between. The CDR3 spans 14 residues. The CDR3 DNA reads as TGTGCCAGCAGCTTAGTAGGAGGGGCCACTGAAGCTTTCTTT. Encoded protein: CASSLVGGATEAFF. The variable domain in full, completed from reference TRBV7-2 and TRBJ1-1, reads GAGVSQSPSNKVTEKGKDVELRCDPISGHTALYWYRQSLGQGLEFLIYFQGNSAPDKSGLPSDRFSAERTGGSVSTLTIQRTQQEDSAVYLCASSLVGGATEAFFGQGTRLTVV.

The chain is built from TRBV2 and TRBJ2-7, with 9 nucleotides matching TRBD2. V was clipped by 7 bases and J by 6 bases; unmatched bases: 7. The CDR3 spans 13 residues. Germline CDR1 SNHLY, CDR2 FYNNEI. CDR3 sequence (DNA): TGTGCCAGCACTCTAGCGGGGACCGGCGAGCAGTACTTC. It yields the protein CASTLAGTGEQYF.

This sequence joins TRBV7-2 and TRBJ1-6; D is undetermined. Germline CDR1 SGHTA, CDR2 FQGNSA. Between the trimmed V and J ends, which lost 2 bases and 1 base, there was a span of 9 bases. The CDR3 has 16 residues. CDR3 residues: CASSLTRPSYNSPLHF. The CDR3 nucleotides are TGTGCCAGCAGCTTAACGCGTCCATCCTATAATTCACCCCTCCACTTT.

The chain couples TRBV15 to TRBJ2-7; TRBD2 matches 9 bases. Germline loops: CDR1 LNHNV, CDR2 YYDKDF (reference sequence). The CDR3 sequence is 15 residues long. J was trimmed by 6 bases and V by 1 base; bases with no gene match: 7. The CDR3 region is CATSRGQREEAEQYF. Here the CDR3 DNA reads TGTGCCACCAGCAGAGGTCAGCGGGAGGAGGCCGAGCAGTACTTC.

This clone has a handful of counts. The CDR3 loop reads CASSLLARALNYGYTF. The CDR3 DNA reads TGTGCCAGCAGCTTACTAGCACGGGCCCTGAACTATGGCTACACCTTC. The chain has TRBV5-5 and TRBJ1-2; D gene uncertain. CDR3 length equals 16 residues. Germline V CDR1 and CDR2: SGHKS, YYEKEE (reference sequence). Trimming left V 2 bases short and J 2 bases short, with 16 bases between.

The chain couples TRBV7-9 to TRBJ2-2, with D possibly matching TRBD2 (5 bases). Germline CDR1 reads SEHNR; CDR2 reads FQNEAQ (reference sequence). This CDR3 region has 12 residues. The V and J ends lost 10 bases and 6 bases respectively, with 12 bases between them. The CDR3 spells CAKGLDAGELFF. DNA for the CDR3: TGTGCCAAAGGACTCGACGCCGGGGAGCTGTTTTTT. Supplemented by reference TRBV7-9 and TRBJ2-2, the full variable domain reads DTGVSQNPRHKITKRGQNVTFRCDPISEHNRLYWYRQTLGQGPEFLTYFQNEAQLEKSRLLSDRFSAERPKGSFSTLEIQRTEQGDSAMYLCAKGLDAGELFFGEGSRLTVL.

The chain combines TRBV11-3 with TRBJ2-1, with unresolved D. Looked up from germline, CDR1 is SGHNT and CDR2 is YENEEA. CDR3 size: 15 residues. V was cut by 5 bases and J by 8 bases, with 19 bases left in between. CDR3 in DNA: TGTGCCAGCAGCGCGAACCCTTCCCGGAGCGATGAGCAGTTCTTC. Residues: CASSANPSRSDEQFF.

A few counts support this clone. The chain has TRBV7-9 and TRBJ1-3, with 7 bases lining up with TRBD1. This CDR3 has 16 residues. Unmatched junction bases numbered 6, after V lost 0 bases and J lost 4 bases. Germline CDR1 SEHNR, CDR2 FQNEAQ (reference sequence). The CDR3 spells CASSLAQGGRGNTIYF. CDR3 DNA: TGTGCCAGCAGCTTAGCCCAGGGGGGCAGGGGAAACACCATATATTTT.

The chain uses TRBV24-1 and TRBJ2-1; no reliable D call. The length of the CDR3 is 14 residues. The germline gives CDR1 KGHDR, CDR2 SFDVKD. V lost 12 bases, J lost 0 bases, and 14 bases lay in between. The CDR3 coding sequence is TGTGCCCACATGTGGGCCAGCTCCTACAATGAGCAGTTCTTC. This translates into CAHMWASSYNEQFF.

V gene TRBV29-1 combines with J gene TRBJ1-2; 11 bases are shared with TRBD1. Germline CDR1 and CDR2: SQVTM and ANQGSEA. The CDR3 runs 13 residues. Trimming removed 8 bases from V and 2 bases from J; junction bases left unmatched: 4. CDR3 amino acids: CSTRTGGNYGYTF. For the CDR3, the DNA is TGCAGCACAAGGACAGGGGGCAACTATGGCTACACCTTC.